This TCR beta chain was sequenced for a study of radiation and T cells in renal cell carcinoma. Method: immunoSEQ multiplex PCR; TCRdb's copy keeps in-frame clones and lacks some. The repertoire holds about 5,200 clones, with roughly 53% as singletons. Treatment meaning: 15 Gy SBRT to primary tumor, nephrectomy 4 weeks later. The study, taken as a whole, reports: Dominant CDR3 motifs were more common in irradiated tumors than controls. In nephrectomy-only tumors, top 100 clonotypes averaged around 45%, versus roughly 54% irradiated. Pretreatment tumor biopsies were lacking, so baseline clonotypes are unknown. Intratumoral heterogeneity was not captured in these approximately 0.98 g regions.

CDR1 and CDR2 (germline): SGHNT, YYREEE (reference sequence). The CDR3 totals 12 residues. Trimming removed 0 bases at V and 6 bases at J, with 7 bases between. This clone is deemed medium-sized. What it binds is unknown. The TCR comes from a man between 60 and 75 years old with renal cell carcinoma. The chain is built from TRBV5-4 and TRBJ2-7; TRBD2 is a possible D gene (5 bases). The material sequenced was tumor tissue, taken from a patient whose treatment included radiotherapy and nephrectomy. CDR3 DNA: TGTGCCAGCAGCTTGGTAGGGAGCGAGCAGTACTTC. This translates into CASSLVGSEQYF.